The source of this T cell receptor beta chain is a study of shared clonotypes between healthy human individuals. Study results and caveats: Represented diversity, genetic and exposure-history alike, was limited by few donors.

With regard to this clone: Its matching antigen is unknown.

CD4+ cells underwent separation, giving CD45RA+ naive and CD45RA-negative memory subsets. Deep level was the assay's run setting. TCRdb's table, derived via immunoSEQ multiplex PCR, lists solely in-frame clones and lacks some. The repertoire holds a few hundred thousand clones, over 50% seen once, with approximately 12% in the top ten. The sample taken for sequencing was memory CD4+ T cells sorted from blood. Subset: CD45RA-negative fraction. This sequence was found in a man aged 25-45 years in good health.

CDR3 residues: CASSFGPFGELFF. The CDR3 DNA follows: TGTGCCAGCAGCTTTGGACCATTCGGGGAGCTGTTTTTT. The chain uses TRBV7-8 and TRBJ2-2; D gene unclear. Germline values: CDR1 SGHVS, CDR2 FQNEAQ. The CDR3 consists of 13 residues. Trimming removed 3 bases at V and 7 bases at J, with 9 bases between.